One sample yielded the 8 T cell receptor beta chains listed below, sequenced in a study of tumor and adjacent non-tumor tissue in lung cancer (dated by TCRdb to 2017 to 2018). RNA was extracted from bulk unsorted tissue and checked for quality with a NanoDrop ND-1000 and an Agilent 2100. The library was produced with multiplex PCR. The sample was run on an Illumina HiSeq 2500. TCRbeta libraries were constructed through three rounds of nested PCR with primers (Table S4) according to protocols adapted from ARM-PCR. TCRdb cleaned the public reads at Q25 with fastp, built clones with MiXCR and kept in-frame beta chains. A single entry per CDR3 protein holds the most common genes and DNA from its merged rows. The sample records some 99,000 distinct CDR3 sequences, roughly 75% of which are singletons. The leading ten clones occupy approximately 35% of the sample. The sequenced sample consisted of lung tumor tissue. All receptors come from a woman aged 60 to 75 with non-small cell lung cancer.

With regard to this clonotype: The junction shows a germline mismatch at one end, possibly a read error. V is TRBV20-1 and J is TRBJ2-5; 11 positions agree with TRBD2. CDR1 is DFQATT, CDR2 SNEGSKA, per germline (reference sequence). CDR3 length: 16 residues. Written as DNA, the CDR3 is TGCAGTGCTAGAGATTTGACTAGCGGGAAGTGGGAGACGCAGTACTTC. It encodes CSARDLTSGKWETQYF.

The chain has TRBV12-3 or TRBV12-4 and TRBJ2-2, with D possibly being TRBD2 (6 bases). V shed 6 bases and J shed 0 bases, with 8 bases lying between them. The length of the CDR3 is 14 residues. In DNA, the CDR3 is TGTGCCAGCAGAGGGGAGGCGAACACCGGGGAGCTGTTTTTT. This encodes CASRGEANTGELFF.

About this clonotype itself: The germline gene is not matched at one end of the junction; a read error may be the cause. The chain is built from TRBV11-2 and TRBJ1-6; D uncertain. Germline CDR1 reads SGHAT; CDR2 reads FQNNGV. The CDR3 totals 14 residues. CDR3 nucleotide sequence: TGTGCCAGCAGATTAGAAGCAACTAATTCACCCCTTCACTTT. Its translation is CASRLEATNSPLHF.

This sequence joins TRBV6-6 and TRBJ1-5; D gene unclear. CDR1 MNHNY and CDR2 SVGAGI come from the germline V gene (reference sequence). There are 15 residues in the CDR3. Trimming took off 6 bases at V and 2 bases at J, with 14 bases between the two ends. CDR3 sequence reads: CASSFVEWRNQPQHF. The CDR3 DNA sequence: TGTGCCAGCAGCTTTGTTGAGTGGCGCAATCAGCCCCAGCATTTT.

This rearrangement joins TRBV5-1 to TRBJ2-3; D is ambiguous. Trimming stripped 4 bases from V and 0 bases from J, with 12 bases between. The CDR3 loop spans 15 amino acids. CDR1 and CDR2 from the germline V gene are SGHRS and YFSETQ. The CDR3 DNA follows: TGCGCCAGCAGCCCGACACCTGAGAGCACAGATACGCAGTATTTT. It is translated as CASSPTPESTDTQYF.

The CDR3 reads CASSRDRNNGDFF. CDR3 DNA: TGTGCCAGCAGCCGGGACCGCAACAATGGAGATTTCTTT. This chain joins TRBV11-1 and TRBJ1-1, with D possibly being TRBD1 (5 bases). Germline V gene data show CDR1 as SGHAT and CDR2 as FQDESV (reference sequence). V was trimmed by 5 bases and J by 13 bases, leaving 20 bases between them. The CDR3 spans 13 residues.

The CDR3 DNA is TGTGCCAGCAGCTTAGACCCAGGAGGTAATCAGCCCCAGCATTTT. Its translation is CASSLDPGGNQPQHF. J is TRBJ1-5 and V is TRBV11-2; no clear D. CDR3 length: 15 amino acids. Germline-derived CDR1 and CDR2 are SGHAT and FQNNGV. With 0 bases removed from V and 4 bases from J, the gap between germline ends came to 10 bases.

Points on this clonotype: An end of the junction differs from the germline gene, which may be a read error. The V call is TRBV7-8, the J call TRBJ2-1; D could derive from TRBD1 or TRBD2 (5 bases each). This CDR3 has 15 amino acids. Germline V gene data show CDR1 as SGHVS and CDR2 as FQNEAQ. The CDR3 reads CASSLGERPHNEQFF. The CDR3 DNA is TGTGCCAGTAGCTTGGGGGAGAGGCCGCACAATGAGCAGTTCTTC.